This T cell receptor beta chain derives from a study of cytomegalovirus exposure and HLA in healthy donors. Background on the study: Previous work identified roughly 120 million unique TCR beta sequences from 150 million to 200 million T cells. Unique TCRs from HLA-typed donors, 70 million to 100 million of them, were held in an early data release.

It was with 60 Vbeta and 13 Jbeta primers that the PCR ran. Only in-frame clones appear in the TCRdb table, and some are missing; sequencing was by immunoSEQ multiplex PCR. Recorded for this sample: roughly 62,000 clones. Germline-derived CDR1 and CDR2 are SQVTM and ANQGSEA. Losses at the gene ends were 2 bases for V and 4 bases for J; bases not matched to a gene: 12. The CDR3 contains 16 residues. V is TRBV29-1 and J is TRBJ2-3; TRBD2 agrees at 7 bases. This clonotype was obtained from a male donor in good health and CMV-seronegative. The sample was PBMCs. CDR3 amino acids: CSVETRGRGRADTQYF. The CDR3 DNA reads TGCAGCGTTGAAACCCGGGGTAGAGGGAGGGCAGATACGCAGTATTTT.